The rows below give T cell receptor beta chains drawn from one sample of a study of blood T cells in healthy people across ages. TCRdb re-called the 5' RACE reads through MiXCR, storing one row per CDR3 protein. The repertoire holds hundreds of thousands of distinct CDR3 sequences, with more than 20% as singletons. Specimen: blood. The receptors derive from a man between 65 and 85 years old in good health. Each CDR3 is given with its conserved first and last residue. D genes are given only for firm matches. Size is stated for part of the rows, as once, few or many counts, or as a class when the clone is expanded.

CASSLAAGGPGAQETQYF	TGTGCCAGCAGCTTAGCGGCGGGGGGGCCGGGGGCCCAAGAGACCCAGTACTTC	TRBV7-2	TRBJ2-5	TRBD2	-
CASSLVPTAYQETQYF	TGTGCCAGCAGTTTAGTCCCGACAGCGTACCAAGAGACCCAGTACTTC	TRBV27	TRBJ2-5	-	-
CASSFSGSDEQFF	TGCGCCAGCAGCTTTAGCGGGAGCGATGAGCAGTTCTTC	TRBV5-1	TRBJ2-1	TRBD2	few
CATGLAGGRSIQYF	TGTGCCACGGGACTAGCGGGAGGAAGGAGCATTCAGTACTTC	TRBV2	TRBJ2-4	TRBD2	-
CASSGRGRTEAFF	TGTGCCAGCAGTGGCAGGGGGCGCACTGAAGCTTTCTTT	TRBV6-5	TRBJ1-1	TRBD1	-
CASSQRTSAYNEQFF	TGTGCCAGCAGCCAGAGGACTAGTGCTTACAATGAGCAGTTCTTC	TRBV27	TRBJ2-1	TRBD2	once
CASSYSATEAFF	TGTGCCAGCAGTTACTCGGCCACTGAAGCTTTCTTT	TRBV6-2/TRBV6-3	TRBJ1-1	-	few
CASISLPGHMGAFF	TGCGCCAGCATCTCCCTCCCCGGGCACATGGGAGCTTTCTTT	TRBV5-1	TRBJ1-1	-	few
CASSQSVGREQYF	TGTGCCAGCAGCCAATCAGTGGGGCGGGAGCAGTACTTC	TRBV14	TRBJ2-7	-	many
CASSQGQGNNSPLHF	TGTGCCAGCAGCCAAGGACAGGGGAATAATTCACCCCTCCACTTT	TRBV3-1	TRBJ1-6	TRBD1	-
CSANKETQYF	TGCAGTGCTAATAAAGAGACCCAGTACTTC	TRBV20-1	TRBJ2-5	-	many
CAGSRKLAGAADTQYF	TGTGCCGGCAGTCGGAAACTAGCGGGAGCGGCAGATACGCAGTATTTT	TRBV3-1	TRBJ2-3	TRBD2	-
CASSYSGTGVYYEQYF	TGTGCCAGCAGTTACTCAGGGACAGGAGTATACTACGAGCAGTACTTC	TRBV6-5	TRBJ2-7	TRBD1	few
CASSLDTRTEAFF	TGTGCCAGCAGCTTAGATACGCGCACTGAAGCTTTCTTT	TRBV7-2	TRBJ1-1	-	-
CASSLLREETQYF	TGTGCCAGCAGCTTGTTGCGTGAAGAGACCCAGTACTTC	TRBV5-4	TRBJ2-5	-	many
CAISESVANEQFF	TGTGCCATCAGTGAGTCGGTAGCCAATGAGCAGTTCTTC	TRBV10-3	TRBJ2-1	-	-
CASTTRDLKGNEQFF	TGTGCCAGTACCACGCGGGACTTAAAGGGCAATGAGCAGTTCTTC	TRBV19	TRBJ2-1	-	-
CSAKRQYQETQYF	TGCAGTGCTAAACGCCAGTACCAAGAGACCCAGTACTTC	TRBV20-1	TRBJ2-5	-	-
CASSLPSGQETQYF	TGTGCCAGCAGCTTGCCGTCAGGGCAGGAGACCCAGTACTTC	TRBV7-2	TRBJ2-5	-	-
CASSYLSGSSYNEQFF	TGCGCCAGCAGTTACCTTAGCGGGAGCTCCTACAATGAGCAGTTCTTC	TRBV5-1	TRBJ2-1	TRBD2	many
CASSKGSGGEQYF	TGTGCCAGCAGCAAAGGGTCCGGCGGCGAGCAGTACTTC	TRBV5-6	TRBJ2-7	-	few
CSVGDDSYNEQFF	TGCAGCGTGGGGGACGACTCCTACAATGAGCAGTTCTTC	TRBV29-1	TRBJ2-1	-	-
CASSVGFSYEQYF	TGTGCCAGCAGCGTCGGGTTCTCCTACGAGCAGTACTTC	TRBV3-1	TRBJ2-7	-	-
CASSLGGTGGDYGYTF	TGTGCCAGCAGCTTAGGAGGGACAGGGGGCGACTATGGCTACACCTTC	TRBV7-2	TRBJ1-2	TRBD1	-
CASSLNAGGSGANVLTF	TGTGCCAGCAGTTTAAATGCAGGAGGGTCTGGGGCCAACGTCCTGACTTTC	TRBV27	TRBJ2-6	-	-
CASSPELAGGYEQYF	TGTGCCAGCAGCCCGGAACTAGCGGGGGGCTACGAGCAGTACTTC	TRBV5-6	TRBJ2-7	TRBD2	-
CASSLGAATNEKLFF	TGCGCCAGCAGCCTGGGGGCTGCAACTAATGAAAAACTGTTTTTT	TRBV5-1	TRBJ1-4	-	-
CASSQGPTGAVVESTDTQYF	TGTGCCAGCAGCCAGGGTCCAACAGGGGCCGTCGTTGAAAGCACAGATACGCAGTATTTT	TRBV3-1	TRBJ2-3	TRBD1	-
CASSELAGYTGELFF	TGTGCCAGCAGTGAACTAGCGGGTTACACCGGGGAGCTGTTTTTT	TRBV6-1	TRBJ2-2	TRBD2	-
CASSRVETQYF	TGTGCCAGCAGCCGGGTGGAGACCCAGTACTTC	TRBV12-3/TRBV12-4	TRBJ2-5	-	-
CASSDSGVTQYF	TGTGCCAGCAGTGATTCAGGGGTTACGCAGTATTTT	TRBV2	TRBJ2-3	-	-
CASRLDGTDTQYF	TGTGCCAGCAGACTAGACGGCACAGATACGCAGTATTTT	TRBV6-5	TRBJ2-3	-	few
CASEREELTTYNEQFF	TGTGCCAGCGAGCGGGAGGAACTAACTACCTACAATGAGCAGTTCTTC	TRBV6-2/TRBV6-3	TRBJ2-1	TRBD2	few